The clone carrying this T cell receptor (beta chain) was recorded once. In the original analysis: Nucleated cell counts were estimated from reference gene primer amplification. The assay was immunoSEQ multiplex PCR, and TCRdb's table has in-frame clones only and misses some. D and trimming were read from the DNA, whereas the V and J calls and clone size are those reported in that table. The data show fewer than 350,000 clones, approximately 91% seen once. These data are taken from a study of blood T cell repertoires in COVID-19. Whole-study context: PBMCs, B-cell-depleted T cells, or T cells provided the cDNA or gDNA that made up the material.

CDR1 and CDR2 from the germline V gene are SGHTA and FQGNSA. This CDR3 spans 16 amino acids. V lost 0 bases to trimming and J lost 1 base; unmatched junction nucleotides: 3. Each participant's cohort was designated according to participant-reported clinical history. This TCR was recovered from a woman in her forties with acute COVID-19. The sample taken for sequencing was PBMCs or T cells enriched from blood (not recorded which). The gene calls are TRBV7-2 and TRBJ2-1; the match to TRBD2 covers 7 bases. CDR3 in amino acids: CASSLATGGSYNEQFF. The CDR3 coding sequence is TGTGCCAGCAGCTTAGCTACGGGGGGATCCTACAATGAGCAGTTCTTC. The full variable domain, rest sourced from reference TRBV7-2 and TRBJ2-1, is GAGVSQSPSNKVTEKGKDVELRCDPISGHTALYWYRQSLGQGLEFLIYFQGNSAPDKSGLPSDRFSAERTGGSVSTLTIQRTQQEDSAVYLCASSLATGGSYNEQFFGPGTRLTVL.